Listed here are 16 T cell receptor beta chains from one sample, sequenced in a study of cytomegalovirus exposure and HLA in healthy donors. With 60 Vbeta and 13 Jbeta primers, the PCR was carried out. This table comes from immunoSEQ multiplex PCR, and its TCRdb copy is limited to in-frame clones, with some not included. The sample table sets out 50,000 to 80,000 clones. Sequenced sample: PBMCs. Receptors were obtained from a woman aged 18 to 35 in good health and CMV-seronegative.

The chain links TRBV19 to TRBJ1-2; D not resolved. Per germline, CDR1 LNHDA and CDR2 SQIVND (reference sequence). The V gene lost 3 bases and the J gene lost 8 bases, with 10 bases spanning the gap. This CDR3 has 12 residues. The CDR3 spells CASSMPLGGYTF. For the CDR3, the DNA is TGTGCCAGTAGTATGCCCCTAGGAGGCTACACCTTC.

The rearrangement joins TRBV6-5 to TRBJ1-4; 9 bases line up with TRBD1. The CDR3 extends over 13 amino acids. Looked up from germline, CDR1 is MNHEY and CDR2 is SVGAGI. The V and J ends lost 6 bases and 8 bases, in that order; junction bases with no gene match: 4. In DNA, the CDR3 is TGTGCCAGCAGGGGACAGGGAGGCGAAAAACTGTTTTTT. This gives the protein CASRGQGGEKLFF.

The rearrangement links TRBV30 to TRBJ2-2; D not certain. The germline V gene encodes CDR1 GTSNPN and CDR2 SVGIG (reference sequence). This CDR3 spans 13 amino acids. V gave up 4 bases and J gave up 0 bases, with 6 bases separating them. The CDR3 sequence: CAWNYANTGELFF. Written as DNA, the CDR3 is TGTGCCTGGAACTACGCGAACACCGGGGAGCTGTTTTTT.

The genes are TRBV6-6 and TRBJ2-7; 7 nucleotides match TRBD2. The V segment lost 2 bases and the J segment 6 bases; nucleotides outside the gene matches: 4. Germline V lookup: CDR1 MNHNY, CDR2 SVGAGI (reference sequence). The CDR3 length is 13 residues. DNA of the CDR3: TGTGCCAGCAGTTACCTACTAGCGACCGAGCAGTACTTC. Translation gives CASSYLLATEQYF.

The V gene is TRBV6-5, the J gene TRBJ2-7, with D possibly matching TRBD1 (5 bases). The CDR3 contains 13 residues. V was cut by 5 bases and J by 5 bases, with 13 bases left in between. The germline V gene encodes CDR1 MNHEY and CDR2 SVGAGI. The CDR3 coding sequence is TGTGCCAGCAGTAATAGCAGGGTCAACGAGCAGTACTTC. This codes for CASSNSRVNEQYF.

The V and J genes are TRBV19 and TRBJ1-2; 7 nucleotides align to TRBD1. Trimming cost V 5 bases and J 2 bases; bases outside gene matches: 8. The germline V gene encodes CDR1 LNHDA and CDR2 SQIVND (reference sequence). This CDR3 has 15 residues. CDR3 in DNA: TGTGCCAGTAGTCCCCAGACAGGGAGAAACTATGGCTACACCTTC. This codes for CASSPQTGRNYGYTF.

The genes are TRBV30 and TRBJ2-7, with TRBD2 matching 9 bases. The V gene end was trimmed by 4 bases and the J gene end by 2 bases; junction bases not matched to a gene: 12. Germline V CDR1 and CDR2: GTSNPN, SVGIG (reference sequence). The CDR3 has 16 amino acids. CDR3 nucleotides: TGTGCCTGGAAGGCAGGACTGGGACTAGCCGCCTACGAGCAGTACTTC. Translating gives CAWKAGLGLAAYEQYF.

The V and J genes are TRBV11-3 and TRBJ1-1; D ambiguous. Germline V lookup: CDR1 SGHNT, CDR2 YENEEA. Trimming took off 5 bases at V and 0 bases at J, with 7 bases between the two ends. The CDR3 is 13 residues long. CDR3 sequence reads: CASSRGLNTEAFF. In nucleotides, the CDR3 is TGTGCCAGCAGCCGAGGGTTGAACACTGAAGCTTTCTTT.

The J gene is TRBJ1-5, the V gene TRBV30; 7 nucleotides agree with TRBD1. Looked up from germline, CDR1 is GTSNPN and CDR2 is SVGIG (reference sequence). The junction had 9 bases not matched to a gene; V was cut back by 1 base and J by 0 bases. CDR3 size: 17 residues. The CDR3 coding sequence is TGTGCCTGGAGTGCTGCCAGGGGGAAATATAGCAATCAGCCCCAGCATTTT. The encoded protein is CAWSAARGKYSNQPQHF.

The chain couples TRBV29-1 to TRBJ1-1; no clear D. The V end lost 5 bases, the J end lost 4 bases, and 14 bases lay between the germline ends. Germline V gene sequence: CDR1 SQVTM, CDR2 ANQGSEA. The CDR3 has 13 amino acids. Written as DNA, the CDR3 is TGCAGCGTTCTCAAAGAAAGCGGCACTGAAGCTTTCTTT. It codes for CSVLKESGTEAFF.

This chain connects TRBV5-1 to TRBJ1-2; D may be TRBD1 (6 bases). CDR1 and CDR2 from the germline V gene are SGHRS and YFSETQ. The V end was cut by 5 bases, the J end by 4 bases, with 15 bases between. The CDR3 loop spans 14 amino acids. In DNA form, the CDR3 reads TGCGCCAGCAGACGTGAGCAGGGGTCCTATGGCTACACCTTC. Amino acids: CASRREQGSYGYTF.

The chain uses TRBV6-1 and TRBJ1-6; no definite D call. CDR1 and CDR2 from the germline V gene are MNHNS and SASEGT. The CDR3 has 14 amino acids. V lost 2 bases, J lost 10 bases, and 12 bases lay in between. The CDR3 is CASSETGEASPLHF. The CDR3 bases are TGTGCCAGCAGTGAAACCGGGGAGGCCTCACCCCTCCACTTT.

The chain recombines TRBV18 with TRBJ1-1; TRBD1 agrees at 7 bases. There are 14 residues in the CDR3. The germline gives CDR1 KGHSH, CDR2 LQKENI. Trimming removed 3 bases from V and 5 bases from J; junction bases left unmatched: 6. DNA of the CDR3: TGTGCCAGCTCACCGTGGACAGGCGGGACTGAAGCTTTCTTT. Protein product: CASSPWTGGTEAFF.

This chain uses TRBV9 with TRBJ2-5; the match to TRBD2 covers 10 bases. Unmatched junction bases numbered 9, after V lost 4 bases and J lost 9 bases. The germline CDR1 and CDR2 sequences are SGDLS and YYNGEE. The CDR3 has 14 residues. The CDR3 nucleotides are TGTGCCAGCAGCCCAGGAGCGGGAGGGGCGGCCCAGTACTTC. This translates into CASSPGAGGAAQYF.

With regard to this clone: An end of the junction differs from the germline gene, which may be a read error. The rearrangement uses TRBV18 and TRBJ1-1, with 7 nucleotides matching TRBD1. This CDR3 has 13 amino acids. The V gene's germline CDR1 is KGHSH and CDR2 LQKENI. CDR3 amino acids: CASSQTGITEDFF. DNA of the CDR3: TGTGCCAGCTCCCAGACAGGGATCACTGAAGATTTCTTT.

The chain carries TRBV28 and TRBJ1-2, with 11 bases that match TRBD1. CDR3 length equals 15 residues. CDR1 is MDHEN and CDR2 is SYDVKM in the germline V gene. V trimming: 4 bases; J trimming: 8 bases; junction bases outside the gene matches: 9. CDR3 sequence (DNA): TGTGCCAGCAGTTCTTCTACCGGGACAGGGGGAGGCTACACCTTC. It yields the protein CASSSSTGTGGGYTF.